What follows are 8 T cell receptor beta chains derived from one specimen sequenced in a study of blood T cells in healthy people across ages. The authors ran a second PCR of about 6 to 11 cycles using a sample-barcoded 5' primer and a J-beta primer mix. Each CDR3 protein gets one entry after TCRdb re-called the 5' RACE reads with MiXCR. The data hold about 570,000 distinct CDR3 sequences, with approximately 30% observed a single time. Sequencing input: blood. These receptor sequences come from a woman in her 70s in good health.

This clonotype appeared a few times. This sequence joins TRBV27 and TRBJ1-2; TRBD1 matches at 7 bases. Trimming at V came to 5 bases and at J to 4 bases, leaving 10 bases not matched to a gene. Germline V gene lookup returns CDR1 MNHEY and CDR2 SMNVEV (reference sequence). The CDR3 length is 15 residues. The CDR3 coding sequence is TGTGCCAGCAGTCGGGCTGGCAGGGGGGGCTATGGCTACACCTTC. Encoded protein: CASSRAGRGGYGYTF.

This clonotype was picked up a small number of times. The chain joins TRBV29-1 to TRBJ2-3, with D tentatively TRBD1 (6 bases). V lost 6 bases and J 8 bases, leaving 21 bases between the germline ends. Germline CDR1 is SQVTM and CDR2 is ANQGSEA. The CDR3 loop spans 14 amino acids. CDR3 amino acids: CSVVPGDRPGTQYF. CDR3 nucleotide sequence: TGCAGCGTCGTCCCAGGGGATCGTCCGGGTACGCAGTATTTT.

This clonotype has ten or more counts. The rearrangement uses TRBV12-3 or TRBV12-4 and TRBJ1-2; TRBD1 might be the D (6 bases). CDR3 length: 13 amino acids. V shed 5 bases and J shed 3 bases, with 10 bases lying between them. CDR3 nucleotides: TGTGCCAGCAGTCTAAGGACAGACTATGGCTACACCTTC. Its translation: CASSLRTDYGYTF.

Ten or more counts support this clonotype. CDR3 protein: CASRQKGGLNTEAFF. The DNA for the CDR3 is TGTGCCAGCAGACAAAAGGGGGGCCTGAACACTGAAGCTTTCTTT. The chain recombines TRBV6-5 with TRBJ1-1; a possible D gene is TRBD1 (6 bases). V was pared by 6 bases and J by 0 bases, with 14 bases between. Germline CDR1 MNHEY, CDR2 SVGAGI. The CDR3 consists of 15 residues.

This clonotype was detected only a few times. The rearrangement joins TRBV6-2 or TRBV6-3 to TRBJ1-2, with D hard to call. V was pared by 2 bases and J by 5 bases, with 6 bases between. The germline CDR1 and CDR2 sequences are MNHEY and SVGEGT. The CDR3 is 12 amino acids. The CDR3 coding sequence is TGTGCCAGCAGTTACGGCACGTATGGCTACACCTTC. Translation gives CASSYGTYGYTF.

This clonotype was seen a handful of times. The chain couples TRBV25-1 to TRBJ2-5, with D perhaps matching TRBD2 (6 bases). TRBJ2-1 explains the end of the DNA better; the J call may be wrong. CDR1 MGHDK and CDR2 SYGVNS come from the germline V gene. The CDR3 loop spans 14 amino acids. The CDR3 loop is CASERAGLYNEQFF. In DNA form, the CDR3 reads TGTGCCAGCGAGCGGGCGGGGCTTTACAATGAGCAGTTCTTC.

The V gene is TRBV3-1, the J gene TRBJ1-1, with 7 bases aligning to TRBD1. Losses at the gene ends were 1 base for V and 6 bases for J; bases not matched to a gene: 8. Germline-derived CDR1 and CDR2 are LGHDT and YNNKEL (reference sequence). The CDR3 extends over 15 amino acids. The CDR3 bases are TGTGCCAGCAGCCAAGGGGGTAGCCAGGGGGCTGAAGCTTTCTTT. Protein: CASSQGGSQGAEAFF. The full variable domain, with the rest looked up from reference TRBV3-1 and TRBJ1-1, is DTAVSQTPKYLVTQMGNDKSIKCEQNLGHDTMYWYKQDSKKFLKIMFSYNNKELIINETVPNRFSPKSPDKAHLNLHINSLELGDSAVYFCASSQGGSQGAEAFFGQGTRLTVV.

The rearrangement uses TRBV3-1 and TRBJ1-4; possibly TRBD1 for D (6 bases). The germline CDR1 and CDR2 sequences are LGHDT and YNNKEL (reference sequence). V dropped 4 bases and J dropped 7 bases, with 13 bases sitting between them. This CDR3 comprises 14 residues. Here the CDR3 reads CASSRRTAGEKLFF. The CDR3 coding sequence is TGTGCCAGCAGCCGGAGGACAGCGGGTGAAAAACTGTTTTTT.